This TCR beta chain was profiled in a study of OX40 agonist ivuxolimab in advanced cancers. About the investigation overall: Ivuxolimab, which targeted the costimulatory receptor OX40 (CD134), was an agonistic, fully human IgG2 monoclonal antibody. The paper covers the monotherapy dose-escalation part of the phase I ivuxolimab trial, which included N ≈ 54 patients. Partial responses were achieved by three dose-escalation patients, of whom one had hepatocellular carcinoma and two had cutaneous melanoma. Peripheral TCRbeta sequencing aimed to test whether ivuxolimab altered TCR sequence diversity and caused clonal T-cell expansion. Of the roughly 51 patients in dose escalation, some 19 had hepatocellular carcinoma, about 15 had melanoma, 9 had renal cell carcinoma and 9 had head and neck cancer. Intravenous ivuxolimab was administered to patients every 2 weeks at six dose levels: 0.01, 0.1, 0.3, 1.5, 3 and 10 mg/kg. Patients were allowed to have had prior anti-PD-1, anti-PD-L1 or anti-CTLA-4 therapy, and 40% to 45% of the dose-escalation patients had previously received checkpoint inhibitors. In the dose-escalation cohort, 75% to 85% of patients were male, and the mean age was 60 years with a range of 23 to 79. What the research found in general, with its limitations: The antigen specificity of the peripheral T cells that underwent clonal expansion was not determined. After ivuxolimab, expanded clones were on average more numerous among CD8+ T cells than among CD4+ T cells. Low levels of normalized T-cell clonal expansion were also seen in some patients who did not respond. At doses of 0.1 to 3.0 mg/kg, clonal expansion of both CD4+ and CD8+ T cells in blood was seen between baseline and week 6. Partial responders in the 0.1-3.0 mg/kg groups had among the lowest normalized peripheral clonal expansion, especially among CD8+ T cells.

A distance of 13 bases separates the germline ends of V and J, which lose 0 bases and 4 bases respectively. The germline V gene (reference sequence) provides CDR1 LNHNV and CDR2 YYDKDF. Counted from cysteine to phenylalanine, this CDR3 has 15 amino acids. CDR3 DNA only is kept here, 45 bases in frame from base 1. Remarks on this clone: There is no known antigen for this receptor. No quality values exist for individual bases; no much larger clone is one base distant.

The trial excluded patients who had a history of autoimmune disease or who were on systemic immunosuppression. Peripheral blood for TCR sequencing was collected from all dose cohorts at baseline, on cycle 4 day 1, and on cycle 7 day 1. Samples were obtained from an open-label, multicenter, first-in-human phase I dose-escalation trial of ivuxolimab. Adults with locally advanced or metastatic head and neck squamous cell, hepatocellular, melanoma or renal cell carcinoma were enrolled in the trial. Before TCR sequencing, CD4+ T cells and CD8+ T cells from peripheral blood were sorted into separate populations. For sequencing of the TCRbeta CDR3 region, genomic DNA was extracted from the sorted cells. The immunoSEQ Assay was used to sequence the TCRbeta CDR3 regions. This immuneACCESS table, as held by TCRdb, lists in-frame sequences with V and J called but not all clones. Of the missing ones, under half trace to an unresolved V gene in checked studies; the others have no known cause. This sample holds about 61,000 clones; roughly 84% were observed only once. The leading ten clones occupy under 0.6% of the sample.

This chain is built from TRBV15 and TRBJ2-7; TRBD1 might be the D gene, on 5 matching bases. The source of this sequence is an adult with an advanced solid tumor such as melanoma, head and neck, liver or kidney cancer. This sample comprised CD4+ or CD8+ T cells sorted from blood, obtained in a trial of the OX40 agonist ivuxolimab. The sequenced DNA is TGTGCCACCAGCAGAGATCAAGGGGTAGAGTACGAGCAGTACTTC. This is translated as CATSRDQGVEYEQYF. The CDR3, completed at both ends by the reference TRBV15 and TRBJ2-7 genes, gives the full variable domain DAMVIQNPRYQVTQFGKPVTLSCSQTLNHNVMYWYQQKSSQAPKLLFHYYDKDFNNEADTPDNFQSRRPNTSFCFLDIRSPGLGDTAMYLCATSRDQGVEYEQYFGPGTRLTVT.